Presented here are 30 T cell receptor beta chains from one specimen sequenced in a study of blood T cells in healthy people across ages. Primers used in a second PCR of about 6 to 12 cycles were a sample-barcoded 5' primer and a J-beta primer mix. TCRdb recomputed calls from the 5' RACE reads with MiXCR, one row per CDR3 protein. The sample includes roughly 1,500,000 distinct CDR3 sequences, 34% of them seen just once. Sequences were obtained from blood. These receptors were collected from a woman aged 30 to 39 in good health.

The chain is built from TRBV4-2 and TRBJ2-5, with 7 nucleotides matching TRBD2. The ends lost 2 bases at V and 2 bases at J; junction bases unmatched: 8. The CDR3 extends over 16 amino acids. In germline, CDR1 is LGHNA, CDR2 YNFKEQ. CDR3 loop: CASSQPLGGVQETQYF. CDR3 sequence (DNA): TGTGCCAGCAGCCAACCTCTGGGGGGGGTTCAAGAGACCCAGTACTTC.

This clonotype has a count of ten or more. The gene calls are TRBV6-1 and TRBJ1-1; tentative D call: TRBD1 (6 bases). There are 14 residues in the CDR3. V was shortened by 3 bases and J by 7 bases, with 15 bases between the two germline ends. Germline CDR1 MNHNS, CDR2 SASEGT. The CDR3 DNA reads TGTGCCAGCAGTGATCGGGGGAAGGGGGTTGAAGCTTTCTTT. Its protein product is CASSDRGKGVEAFF.

This clonotype was detected only a few times. The J gene is TRBJ1-2, the V gene TRBV24-1, with 9 nucleotides matching TRBD1. Germline V gene sequence: CDR1 KGHDR, CDR2 SFDVKD. The CDR3 is 15 amino acids. Trimming took 3 bases from V and 6 from J; bases not matched to a gene: 7. The chain's CDR3 is CATSDRPGQGDGYTF. Written as DNA, the CDR3 is TGTGCCACCAGTGATCGTCCGGGACAGGGTGATGGCTACACCTTC.

This clonotype occurred a few times. The chain joins TRBV4-1 to TRBJ2-5, with TRBD1 as a possible D gene (5 bases). Trimming pared 4 bases from V and 5 bases from J, leaving 20 bases between. The CDR3 is made up of 16 amino acids. In germline, CDR1 is MGHRA, CDR2 YSYEKL. The CDR3 region is CASSPGGAPGQETQYF. The CDR3 DNA sequence: TGCGCCAGCAGCCCAGGTGGGGCGCCCGGTCAGGAGACCCAGTACTTC.

The rearrangement joins TRBV28 to TRBJ2-7; D is unresolved. V was cut by 5 bases and J by 5 bases, with 16 bases left in between. The CDR3 extends over 14 amino acids. Looked up from germline, CDR1 is MDHEN and CDR2 is SYDVKM. CDR3 in amino acids: CASSRNQIADEQYF. The DNA for the CDR3 is TGTGCCAGCAGTCGGAACCAAATAGCCGACGAGCAGTACTTC.

This clonotype was counted between two and nine times. The rearrangement links TRBV6-1 to TRBJ1-1; D gene ambiguous. Trimming cost V 10 bases and J 12 bases, with 24 bases left between them. The germline V gene has CDR1 MNHNS and CDR2 SASEGT. The CDR3 spans 13 residues. The CDR3 DNA reads as TGTGCCACGGGAAAGCGTAGCCATATGAGTCCTTTCTTT. Translated: CATGKRSHMSPFF.

The chain combines TRBV30 with TRBJ1-1, with D possibly matching TRBD1 (5 bases). The ends were cut back, 3 bases at V and 5 bases at J, with 10 bases in the middle. Germline loops: CDR1 GTSNPN, CDR2 SVGIG (reference sequence). The CDR3 loop spans 12 amino acids. CDR3 in amino acids: CAWRRGRTEAFF. The CDR3 DNA is TGTGCCTGGAGACGGGGGAGGACTGAAGCTTTCTTT.

To note about this clonotype: An end of the junction does not agree with germline; a read error may underlie this. This chain uses TRBV7-3 with TRBJ2-5; 12 bases match TRBD2. The J call may be wrong; the DNA end is better matched by TRBJ2-7. Germline V lookup: CDR1 SGHTA, CDR2 FQGTGA. The length of the CDR3 is 15 residues. Written as DNA, the CDR3 is TGTGCCGGCAGCTTTGTCAGGACTAGCGGGGTCGAGCAGTACTTC. It encodes CAGSFVRTSGVEQYF.

This chain links TRBV6-5 with TRBJ2-1, with D tentatively TRBD1 (6 bases). Trimming left V 6 bases short and J 7 bases short, with 19 bases between. CDR3 length equals 15 residues. Germline CDR1 MNHEY, CDR2 SVGAGI. The CDR3 DNA reads as TGTGCCAGCAGGAGGGGGACAAAAAAGGAGAATGAGCAGTTCTTC. As protein: CASRRGTKKENEQFF.

In its sample, this clonotype was seen a few times. This chain uses TRBV5-8 with TRBJ1-2; 10 bases fit TRBD1. The V segment lost 0 bases and the J segment 2 bases; nucleotides outside the gene matches: 4. This CDR3 spans 16 amino acids. CDR1 is SGHTS, CDR2 YDEGEE, per germline. DNA for the CDR3: TGTGCCAGCAGCTTGGCACGACAGGGGGCAAACTATGGCTACACCTTC. It specifies CASSLARQGANYGYTF.

The V call is TRBV12-3 or TRBV12-4, the J call TRBJ1-2; possibly TRBD1 for D (5 bases). The V end was cut by 6 bases, the J end by 2 bases, with 16 bases between. This CDR3 has 15 amino acids. For the CDR3, the DNA is TGTGCCAGCAGCCGAGACGGTGGGGGAAACTATGGCTACACCTTC. Amino acid sequence: CASSRDGGGNYGYTF.

The chain joins TRBV5-1 to TRBJ2-1; D tentatively reads TRBD1 or TRBD2 (5 bases each). Trimming took off 0 bases at V and 3 bases at J, with 13 bases between the two ends. The CDR3 runs to 16 residues. Germline CDR1 is SGHRS and CDR2 is YFSETQ. The CDR3 DNA follows: TGCGCCAGCAGCTTGGAGTTGGTGGGGGACTACAATGAGCAGTTCTTC. Translated: CASSLELVGDYNEQFF.

This clonotype occurred a few times. The chain employs TRBV7-2 and TRBJ2-1; TRBD2 might be the D (6 bases). Trimming took 3 bases from V and 4 from J, leaving 16 bases between them. The CDR3 is 16 amino acids. CDR1 is SGHTA, CDR2 FQGNSA, per germline. The CDR3 spells CASSFRGTREYNEQFF. CDR3 sequence (DNA): TGTGCCAGCAGCTTCCGAGGCACCCGGGAGTACAATGAGCAGTTCTTC.

This clonotype was recorded a few times. The chain is built from TRBV13 and TRBJ1-2, with 7 bases lining up with TRBD1. The germline V gene has CDR1 PRHDT and CDR2 FYEKMQ (reference sequence). Unmatched junction bases numbered 8, after V lost 3 bases and J lost 7 bases. This CDR3 contains 14 residues. CDR3 sequence reads: CASSFGEGASGYTF. Written as DNA, the CDR3 is TGTGCCAGCAGCTTTGGAGAGGGGGCGTCTGGCTACACCTTC.

This clonotype was seen only a few times. The chain joins TRBV6-2 or TRBV6-3 to TRBJ2-3; a possible D gene is TRBD1 (5 bases). The germline gives CDR1 MNHEY, CDR2 SVGEGT. Trimming took off 5 bases at V and 0 bases at J, with 15 bases between the two ends. CDR3 length: 16 residues. The CDR3 loop reads CASSVRQTISTDTQYF. CDR3 sequence (DNA): TGTGCCAGCAGTGTCAGACAGACCATTAGCACAGATACGCAGTATTTT.

This clonotype was seen at least ten times. This chain uses TRBV5-5 with TRBJ2-3, with 7 positions matching TRBD2. Unmatched junction bases numbered 8, after V lost 3 bases and J lost 4 bases. The CDR3 runs 15 residues. Germline V gives CDR1 SGHKS, CDR2 YYEKEE (reference sequence). CDR3 sequence (DNA): TGTGCCAGCAGCTGGGAGAGCGGGATCTCAGATACGCAGTATTTT. As protein: CASSWESGISDTQYF.

This rearrangement joins TRBV6-1 to TRBJ1-2, with D perhaps TRBD1 (5 bases). The ends were cut back, 4 bases at V and 0 bases at J, with 9 bases in the middle. Germline-derived CDR1 and CDR2 are MNHNS and SASEGT. The CDR3 runs 14 residues. CDR3 DNA sequence: TGTGCCAGCAGTGCCCAGGGAACTAACTATGGCTACACCTTC. It codes for CASSAQGTNYGYTF.

The rearrangement uses TRBV4-1 and TRBJ2-1; TRBD2 agrees at 13 bases. The V segment lost 4 bases and the J segment 5 bases; nucleotides outside the gene matches: 8. Germline V gene lookup returns CDR1 MGHRA and CDR2 YSYEKL. The CDR3 is made up of 17 amino acids. The CDR3 region has the DNA TGCGCCAGCAGCCGGGGACTAGCGGGGCCTTCTCACAATGAGCAGTTCTTC. Translation gives CASSRGLAGPSHNEQFF.

The rearrangement joins TRBV7-8 to TRBJ1-4, with a weak D call TRBD1 (6 bases). This CDR3 spans 16 amino acids. Germline CDR1 is SGHVS and CDR2 is FQNEAQ. Trimming left V 0 bases short and J 8 bases short, with 16 bases between. CDR3 sequence reads: CASSLASYREGEKLFF. CDR3 nucleotides: TGTGCCAGCAGCTTAGCTAGCTACAGGGAAGGAGAAAAACTGTTTTTT. Based on the CDR3 plus reference TRBV7-8 and TRBJ1-4, the full variable domain is GAGVSQSPRYKVAKRGQDVALRCDPISGHVSLFWYQQALGQGPEFLTYFQNEAQLDKSGLPSDRFFAERPEGSVSTLKIQRTQQEDSAVYLCASSLASYREGEKLFFGSGTQLSVL.

The chain links TRBV7-9 to TRBJ2-5; 8 positions match TRBD2. Per the germline V gene, CDR1 is SEHNR and CDR2 is FQNEAQ (reference sequence). The CDR3 is 14 residues long. The ends lost 2 bases at V and 4 bases at J; junction bases unmatched: 3. The CDR3: CASSLTGGLETQYF. The DNA of the CDR3 is TGTGCCAGCAGCTTAACGGGGGGGCTAGAGACCCAGTACTTC.

The chain couples TRBV20-1 to TRBJ1-5; a possible D gene is TRBD1 (5 bases). V was shortened by 7 bases and J by 7 bases, with 14 bases between the two germline ends. The CDR3 is 12 residues long. Germline-derived CDR1 and CDR2 are DFQATT and SNEGSKA (reference sequence). The CDR3 region has the DNA TGCAGTGTCGGAGGGGATGCGCAGCCCCAGCATTTT. Translated: CSVGGDAQPQHF.

V gene TRBV20-1 combines with J gene TRBJ2-7; 7 positions match TRBD1. The DNA end is more similar to TRBJ2-5, so the J call may be wrong. Germline CDR1 is DFQATT and CDR2 is SNEGSKA (reference sequence). This CDR3 has 17 residues. CDR3 region: CSARDLRRFTGAETQYF. CDR3 nucleotides: TGCAGTGCTAGAGATCTACGGAGGTTCACAGGGGCAGAGACCCAGTACTTC.

V usage is TRBV4-1 and J usage is TRBJ1-2; a possible D gene is TRBD1 (6 bases). This CDR3 region has 14 residues. From germline, CDR1 is MGHRA and CDR2 YSYEKL. V was clipped by 0 bases and J by 8 bases, with 13 bases between them. The chain's CDR3 is CASSQDRTGYGYTF. DNA of the CDR3: TGCGCCAGCAGCCAAGATAGAACAGGGTACGGCTACACCTTC.

The chain joins TRBV15 to TRBJ1-5; tentatively, D is TRBD1 (6 bases). The CDR3 loop spans 16 amino acids. Germline assignment: CDR1 LNHNV and CDR2 YYDKDF (reference sequence). V lost 7 bases and J lost 0, with 16 bases in between. The CDR3 DNA sequence: TGTGCCACCACCCCGAGAGGGGGTCCTAGCAATCAGCCCCAGCATTTT. Protein sequence: CATTPRGGPSNQPQHF.

The J gene is TRBJ2-5, the V gene TRBV2, with 7 bases identical to TRBD2. This CDR3 contains 16 residues. Unmatched junction bases numbered 8, after V lost 3 bases and J lost 1 base. Germline V lookup: CDR1 SNHLY, CDR2 FYNNEI. The CDR3 DNA reads TGTGCCAGCAGTGAGCCAGCGGGATCCGCCCAAGAGACCCAGTACTTC. This translates into CASSEPAGSAQETQYF.

This clonotype was found a few times. The genes are TRBV20-1 and TRBJ2-7, with TRBD1 identical over 11 bases. V was pared by 5 bases and J by 0 bases, with 3 bases of the junction left unmatched. The CDR3 runs 14 residues. CDR1 is DFQATT, CDR2 SNEGSKA, per germline (reference sequence). The CDR3 protein is CSALGQGASYEQYF. The CDR3, as DNA: TGCAGTGCTTTAGGACAGGGGGCCTCCTACGAGCAGTACTTC.

On this clonotype: Given a much more abundant clone one base away, this may be a read error. The chain couples TRBV29-1 to TRBJ2-1; no firm D call. The CDR3 totals 14 residues. From germline, CDR1 is SQVTM and CDR2 ANQGSEA. Trimming removed 8 bases at V and 7 bases at J, with 21 bases between. The CDR3 sequence: CSTPRGTAANEQFF. The CDR3 nucleotides read TGCAGCACACCAAGAGGAACAGCCGCTAATGAGCAGTTCTTC.

J is TRBJ1-2 and V is TRBV6-1; no reliable D call. V lost 6 bases to trimming and J lost 1 base, with 9 bases between them. Germline V gene sequence: CDR1 MNHNS, CDR2 SASEGT. This CDR3 has 13 residues. CDR3 DNA sequence: TGTGCCAGCAGGGGGATGCTTAACTATGGCTACACCTTC. This sequence encodes CASRGMLNYGYTF.

Notes on this clonotype: Its ends do not fully match the called genes, so a read error is possible. This chain connects TRBV4-1 to TRBJ2-3, with TRBD1 matching over 9 bases. Germline CDR1 and CDR2: MGHRA and YSYEKL. This CDR3 spans 14 amino acids. CDR3 coding DNA: TGCGCCACAAGGACAGGGGTATGGGCAGATGCGCAGTATTTT. The encoded protein is CATRTGVWADAQYF.

The V and J genes are TRBV3-1 and TRBJ2-3; tentatively, D is TRBD2 (5 bases). Trimming removed 3 bases at V and 6 bases at J, with 19 bases between. CDR3 length equals 16 residues. Germline V lookup: CDR1 LGHDT, CDR2 YNNKEL (reference sequence). The CDR3, as DNA: TGTGCCAGCAGCCAGAGAGGACCCGCGTTAGCGGATACGCAGTATTTT. Amino acid sequence: CASSQRGPALADTQYF.